The next 18 T cell receptor beta chains were all read from a single sample in a study of blood T cells in healthy people across ages. Sample-barcoded 5' priming and a J-beta primer mix drove a second PCR of about 6 to 12 cycles. TCRdb passed the 5' RACE reads through MiXCR, listing each CDR3 protein once. There are about 400,000 distinct CDR3 sequences in the sample; over 45% occur only once, and roughly 51% lies in the top ten. Material for sequencing was blood. The origin of the receptors is a man aged 55 to 69 in good health.

V is TRBV9 and J is TRBJ2-1; 12 nucleotides line up with TRBD2. This CDR3 is 24 amino acids long. The J segment lost 0 bases and the V segment lost 0 bases, leaving 22 bases of the junction unmatched. Looked up from germline, CDR1 is SGDLS and CDR2 is YYNGEE. CDR3 in DNA: TGTGCCAGCAGCGTAGGGCGGACCCCTCTAGAGGTACTAGCGGGGGGCAGCTCCTACAATGAGCAGTTCTTC. It translates to CASSVGRTPLEVLAGGSSYNEQFF.

This clonotype was detected ten times or more. The gene calls are TRBV6-1 and TRBJ2-7, with a tentative D call TRBD2 (5 bases). Trimming took off 5 bases at V and 4 bases at J, with 12 bases between the two ends. This CDR3 region has 13 residues. Germline V gene data show CDR1 as MNHNS and CDR2 as SASEGT. CDR3 in DNA: TGTGCCAGCAGTCCTTCTGGGAGATACGAGCAGTACTTC. Amino acids: CASSPSGRYEQYF.

This clonotype was detected only a few times. The V gene is TRBV2, the J gene TRBJ2-5, with unresolved D. V lost 4 bases, J lost 2 bases, and 8 bases lay in between. The CDR3 covers 13 residues. Germline-derived CDR1 and CDR2 are SNHLY and FYNNEI. DNA for the CDR3: TGTGCCAGCAGTGGCGACTCTCAAGAGACCCAGTACTTC. Translation: CASSGDSQETQYF.

The rearrangement links TRBV18 to TRBJ1-2, with D maybe TRBD1 (6 bases). Trimming removed 6 bases from V and 4 bases from J, with 12 bases in between. In germline, CDR1 is KGHSH, CDR2 LQKENI. The CDR3 runs to 13 residues. For the CDR3, the DNA is TGTGCCAGCTCCCAAGGACAGTCCTATGGCTACACCTTC. Amino acid sequence: CASSQGQSYGYTF.

The V and J genes are TRBV20-1 and TRBJ2-7, with D hard to call. V was shortened by 6 bases and J by 2 bases, with 17 bases between the two germline ends. The V gene's germline CDR1 is DFQATT and CDR2 SNEGSKA (reference sequence). The CDR3 has 14 amino acids. The CDR3 protein is CSAQRKRSPYEQYF. The DNA for the CDR3 is TGCAGTGCCCAGAGAAAGAGGTCCCCCTACGAGCAGTACTTC.

The rearrangement uses TRBV5-6 and TRBJ1-4, with D tentatively TRBD1 (5 bases). The CDR3 is 14 amino acids. Trimming removed 4 bases at V and 8 bases at J, with 15 bases between. Germline loops: CDR1 SGHDT, CDR2 YYEEEE. CDR3 residues: CASSGGLPREKLFF. CDR3 sequence (DNA): TGTGCCAGCAGCGGGGGACTTCCCAGGGAAAAACTGTTTTTT.

This chain connects TRBV7-3 to TRBJ2-1; maybe TRBD2 (5 bases). Trimming removed 5 bases from V and 7 bases from J, with 12 bases in between. This CDR3 is 13 amino acids long. CDR1 SGHTA and CDR2 FQGTGA come from the germline V gene. The CDR3, as DNA: TGTGCCAGCAGCCCCAATAGCGCAAATGAGCAGTTCTTC. Translating gives CASSPNSANEQFF.

This chain links TRBV7-2 with TRBJ2-3, with 8 bases fitting TRBD2. V lost 5 bases and J lost 1; bases outside the gene matches: 5. The CDR3 spans 15 residues. CDR1 is SGHTA, CDR2 FQGNSA, per germline. The CDR3 loop is CASSTVAGRTDTQYF. CDR3 DNA: TGTGCCAGCAGCACCGTAGCGGGGCGCACAGATACGCAGTATTTT. Full variable domain (outside the CDR3, taken from reference TRBV7-2 and TRBJ2-3): GAGVSQSPSNKVTEKGKDVELRCDPISGHTALYWYRQSLGQGLEFLIYFQGNSAPDKSGLPSDRFSAERTGGSVSTLTIQRTQQEDSAVYLCASSTVAGRTDTQYFGPGTRLTVL.

This clonotype was observed a handful of times. The chain couples TRBV20-1 to TRBJ2-3; TRBD1 matches 7 bases. This CDR3 is built from 13 residues. From germline, CDR1 is DFQATT and CDR2 SNEGSKA (reference sequence). J gave up 8 bases and V 6 bases, and 11 bases lay outside the gene matches. In DNA, the CDR3 is TGCAGTGCCCCCCCTGGACCAGGGGGTACGCAGTATTTT. Its translation is CSAPPGPGGTQYF.

The rearrangement uses TRBV20-1 and TRBJ2-7; 8 bases fit TRBD2. CDR3 length equals 13 residues. V dropped 3 bases and J dropped 6; count of bases not matched to a gene: 7. The germline gives CDR1 DFQATT, CDR2 SNEGSKA (reference sequence). The CDR3 loop reads CSASPGTRGEQYF. Here the CDR3 DNA reads TGCAGTGCTAGCCCCGGGACTAGGGGCGAGCAGTACTTC.

This chain links TRBV29-1 with TRBJ2-1, with 8 bases that match TRBD1. This CDR3 is built from 14 residues. Germline V gives CDR1 SQVTM, CDR2 ANQGSEA. With 4 bases clipped from V and 6 bases from J, the junction kept 8 bases outside the gene matches. CDR3 sequence (DNA): TGCAGCGTTGTTAGGACAGGGATTTTCAATGAGCAGTTCTTC. Amino acids: CSVVRTGIFNEQFF.

This clonotype was seen at least ten times. This chain uses TRBV19 with TRBJ2-6; D is undetermined. The germline V gene encodes CDR1 LNHDA and CDR2 SQIVND (reference sequence). The CDR3 covers 15 residues. Trimming removed 5 bases at V and 0 bases at J, with 8 bases between. The CDR3 region is CASSPDGSGANVLTF. DNA of the CDR3: TGTGCCAGTAGTCCTGACGGCTCTGGGGCCAACGTCCTGACTTTC.

The CDR3 loop reads CSAREPGLEQYF. The CDR3 DNA sequence: TGCAGTGCTAGAGAACCAGGATTGGAGCAGTACTTC. The rearrangement joins TRBV20-1 to TRBJ2-7; D ambiguous. The germline V gene encodes CDR1 DFQATT and CDR2 SNEGSKA (reference sequence). V lost 0 bases and J 7 bases, leaving 10 bases between the germline ends. CDR3 length: 12 amino acids.

In its sample, this clonotype was seen a few times. The chain links TRBV12-3 or TRBV12-4 to TRBJ2-7, with 10 nucleotides matching TRBD1. Germline trimming cut 6 bases from V and 6 bases from J; bases unmatched to any gene: 14. This CDR3 has 16 amino acids. The CDR3 DNA is TGTGCCAGCAGAAACCTCGCCGGGACAGGGGTCGGCGAGCAGTACTTC. This translates into CASRNLAGTGVGEQYF.

The rearrangement links TRBV20-1 to TRBJ2-7; D could derive from TRBD1 or TRBD2 (5 bases each). In germline, CDR1 is DFQATT, CDR2 SNEGSKA (reference sequence). This CDR3 spans 16 amino acids. Trimming removed 5 bases from V and 3 bases from J, with 23 bases in between. The CDR3 region is CSAHSLSRQGDYEQYF. CDR3 DNA sequence: TGCAGTGCTCATAGCTTATCACGGCAGGGAGACTACGAGCAGTACTTC.

On this clonotype itself: This may stem from a read error, because a much larger clone lies one nucleotide away. The chain recombines TRBV4-2 with TRBJ2-5, with 12 bases that match TRBD2. The germline V gene has CDR1 LGHNA and CDR2 YNFKEQ. The CDR3 is made up of 17 amino acids. CDR3 nucleotides: TGTGCCAGCAGCCAAGATCAGGGGACTAGCGGGCAAGAGACCCGGTACTTC. Translating gives CASSQDQGTSGQETRYF.

The rearrangement links TRBV5-1 to TRBJ2-4; D is ambiguous. Germline V gene sequence: CDR1 SGHRS, CDR2 YFSETQ. The V gene lost 4 bases and the J gene lost 4 bases, with 15 bases spanning the gap. The CDR3 totals 15 residues. CDR3: CASSPPEIIKNIQYF. CDR3 DNA: TGCGCCAGCAGCCCCCCGGAGATAATTAAAAACATTCAGTACTTC.

Remarks on this clonotype: Possible read error: a much larger clone is one base away. CDR3 coding DNA: TGTGCCAGCAGTTCTAGCGGGAGGAAAAGCACAGATGCGCAGTATTTT. Its protein product is CASSSSGRKSTDAQYF. This chain connects TRBV12-3 or TRBV12-4 to TRBJ2-3, with 11 bases aligning to TRBD2. The CDR3 runs to 16 residues.